These 5 T cell receptor beta chains originate from one sample sequenced in a study of blood T cell repertoires in COVID-19. Libraries were prepared by immunoSEQ multiplex PCR; TCRdb keeps only in-frame clonotypes and omits some of them. The profile covers around 83,000 clones, with roughly 90% appearing a single time and 25% to 35% taken by the ten largest. Sequenced input: peripheral blood. These receptors came from a man aged 50-59 years with active or convalescent COVID-19.

The rearrangement uses TRBV27 and TRBJ2-7; D might be TRBD2 (6 bases). This CDR3 is built from 17 residues. The germline V gene encodes CDR1 MNHEY and CDR2 SMNVEV (reference sequence). The V and J ends lost 0 bases and 6 bases respectively, with 21 bases between them. The CDR3 loop is CASSLSSSGLSLVEQYF. For the CDR3, the DNA is TGTGCCAGCAGTTTATCGAGTAGCGGCCTAAGTCTCGTCGAGCAGTACTTC.

In this sample, this clone is large. The J gene is TRBJ1-2, the V gene TRBV14; no clear D gene. Germline loops: CDR1 SGHDN, CDR2 FVKESK. The CDR3 runs 14 residues. With 1 base removed from V and 2 bases from J, the gap between germline ends came to 8 bases. CDR3 region: CASSQAITNYGYTF. CDR3 DNA: TGTGCCAGCAGCCAAGCGATCACAAACTATGGCTACACCTTC.

V and J are TRBV5-1 and TRBJ2-7, with D tentatively TRBD1 (5 bases). CDR3 length: 14 residues. CDR1 SGHRS and CDR2 YFSETQ come from the germline V gene. Trimming cost V 0 bases and J 7 bases, with 14 bases left between them. This CDR3 reads CASSLESRGTEQYF. The CDR3 region has the DNA TGCGCCAGCAGCTTGGAGTCTAGGGGAACTGAGCAGTACTTC.

The chain joins TRBV5-1 to TRBJ2-7; 8 nucleotides agree with TRBD2. The CDR3 is 14 amino acids. V lost 0 bases and J lost 3; bases outside the gene matches: 2. The germline CDR1 and CDR2 sequences are SGHRS and YFSETQ. The CDR3 loop reads CASSLATSGYEQYF. Written as DNA, the CDR3 is TGCGCCAGCAGCTTGGCCACTAGCGGCTACGAGCAGTACTTC.

This chain uses TRBV19 with TRBJ2-1, with TRBD2 matching 9 bases. The CDR3 totals 14 residues. Germline CDR1 reads LNHDA; CDR2 reads SQIVND (reference sequence). V shed 8 bases, J shed 4 bases, and the junction held 6 bases outside the gene matches. CDR3 in DNA: TGTGCCAGTCAAAGCGGGGGGCGGTACAATGAGCAGTTCTTC. It codes for CASQSGGRYNEQFF.